This T cell receptor beta chain came from a study of T cell repertoires in cytomegalovirus infection. This CDR3 spans 12 amino acids. The germline gives CDR1 MNHEY, CDR2 SVGEGT. V was trimmed by 0 bases and J by 6 bases, leaving 4 bases between them. TCRdb reprocessed the reads via MiXCR and lists one record per CDR3 protein. This sample yields a few hundred thousand distinct CDR3 sequences, of which 9.5% are seen a single time; 3.5% to 4.5% belongs to the top ten. Specimen: PBMCs. The TCR comes from a human donor in good health (CMV status not recorded). Some clones in this sample may be carry-over from other donors' samples. This chain connects TRBV6-2 or TRBV6-3 to TRBJ2-3, with D hard to call. CDR3 DNA: TGTGCCAGCAGTTACTCGGAGGATACGCAGTATTTT. This gives the protein CASSYSEDTQYF.